This T cell receptor beta chain was recovered during a study of control samples from healthy donors and cancer patients. Using immunoSEQ multiplex PCR, the repertoire was profiled, and TCRdb retains in-frame clones only, with some absent. The repertoire holds tens of thousands of clones, with about 89% as singletons. The CDR3 length is 14 residues. The V gene lost 5 bases and the J gene lost 2 bases, with 12 bases spanning the gap. Germline loops: CDR1 MNHEY, CDR2 SMNVEV (reference sequence). This TCR derives from a middle-aged man in good health. V and J are TRBV27 and TRBJ2-5; D unresolved. Sequencing was performed on blood. The CDR3 coding sequence is TGTGCCAGCAGTGTGACTTGGGGACAAGAGACCCAGTACTTC. Translation gives CASSVTWGQETQYF.